The subject of this entry is one T cell receptor beta chain. Its antigen is undetermined. This sample is drawn from a study of PD-L1 blockade in urothelial cancer. Study-level information: Male sex and bladder-origin urothelial cancer were recorded for about 85% of the roughly 30 patients.

General study findings and limits: Tumor-associated clones in blood expanded more at 3 weeks in durable-benefit patients.

The CDR3 has 17 amino acids. The germline gives CDR1 SGHTA, CDR2 FQGTGA. The trim removed 2 bases at V and 5 bases at J, leaving 8 bases unmatched. Each PCR had synthetic TCR analog templates added to it as a spike-in. Produced via immunoSEQ multiplex PCR; TCRdb's table is partial and in-frame only. Counted here are roughly 50,000 clones, about 85% occurring once; the ten biggest clones make up approximately 7.7%. This receptor was taken from a man in his sixties with urothelial cancer. This material consisted of PBMCs, taken around atezolizumab (anti-PD-L1) treatment. The rearrangement joins TRBV7-3 to TRBJ2-2; the match to TRBD2 covers 10 bases. DNA of the CDR3: TGTGCCAGCAGCTTACAGCCTAGCGGGGGCCCGACCGGGGAGCTGTTTTTT. This translates into CASSLQPSGGPTGELFF.